This note documents a single T cell receptor (beta chain) sequence. The record originates from a study of blood T cell repertoires in COVID-19. Overall study context: Spain, Italy and the United States supplied samples that represented acute and convalescent COVID-19. Sources were T cells, B-cell-depleted T cells, or PBMCs; the material itself was cDNA or gDNA.

With V trimmed by 0 bases and J by 0 bases, 4 bases remained unmatched. CDR1 is SGHRS and CDR2 is YFSETQ in the germline V gene. The CDR3 extends over 17 amino acids. Methods used by the authors: Estimation of nucleated cell counts relied on the amplification of reference gene primers. Profiled with immunoSEQ multiplex PCR; TCRdb holds only in-frame clones, not every one. V, J and clone size reflect that table, while D and trimming were determined from the DNA. This table has some 50,000 clones, 86% appearing once. Sequenced material: peripheral blood. The chain carries TRBV5-1 and TRBJ1-3; 9 nucleotides line up with TRBD1. This TCR came from a man aged 80 or over with acute or convalescent COVID-19. In DNA form, the CDR3 reads TGCGCCAGCAGCTTGGCTAGGACAGGGGACTCTGGAAACACCATATATTTT. This translates into CASSLARTGDSGNTIYF.